This T cell receptor beta chain was sequenced in a study of blood T cell repertoires in COVID-19. Overall study context: Material from acute and convalescent COVID-19 was sourced from the United States, Italy and Spain. The analysed material was cDNA or gDNA that came from T cells, B-cell-depleted T cells, or PBMCs.

The V and J ends lost 4 bases and 4 bases respectively, with 13 bases between them. The germline V gene has CDR1 SGHNT and CDR2 YENEEA. The CDR3 is 14 amino acids. Authors' methods: Nucleated cell counts were estimated from reference gene primer amplification. TCRdb's table, derived via immunoSEQ multiplex PCR, lists solely in-frame clones and lacks some. The V and J calls and clone size are taken from that table; D and trimming were inferred from the DNA. The sample comprises about 220,000 clones, approximately 77% of which are singletons, and 3.6% rests with the top ten. The sample consisted of peripheral blood. V usage is TRBV11-3 and J usage is TRBJ1-2, with D tentatively TRBD1 (5 bases). This TCR derives from a woman aged 80 or over with acute or convalescent COVID-19. The CDR3 sequence: CASSSGQGLYGYTF. The CDR3, as DNA: TGTGCCAGCAGCTCTGGTCAGGGCCTCTATGGCTACACCTTC. The full variable domain, its missing parts supplied by reference TRBV11-3 and TRBJ1-2, is EAGVVQSPRYKIIEKKQPVAFWCNPISGHNTLYWYLQNLGQGPELLIRYENEEAVDDSQLPKDRFSAERLKGVDSTLKIQPAELGDSAVYLCASSSGQGLYGYTFGSGTRLTVV.